The rows below give T cell receptor beta chains drawn from one sample of a study of human T cells and chemical hapten exposure. A single record per CDR3 protein comes from TCRdb applying MiXCR to the RACE reads. Of more than 250,000 distinct CDR3 sequences detected, 8.6% appear once; the ten largest clones hold 2.3%. The sequencing here drew on whole blood, taken in connection with sensitization to the hapten diphenylcyclopropenone (DPC). The receptors here all came from a middle-aged woman with alopecia areata. Some clones in this sample may be carry-over from other donors' samples. Both conserved end residues are part of each CDR3. D genes are given only for firm matches. Only some rows state a clone size, as once, few, many or a class for expanded clones.

J gene | D gene | V gene | clone size | CDR3 DNA | CDR3 protein
TRBJ1-1 | NA | TRBV20-1 | many | TGCAGTGCTAGGACCGGGAACACTGAAGCTTTCTTT | CSARTGNTEAFF
TRBJ2-3 | NA | TRBV19 | NA | TGTGCCAGTAGCGCCCGGTACACAGATACGCAGTATTTT | CASSARYTDTQYF
TRBJ2-7 | TRBD2 | TRBV9 | few | TGTGCCAGCAGCGTAGGTAGCGGGAGGGACGAGCAGTACTTC | CASSVGSGRDEQYF
TRBJ2-1 | TRBD2 | TRBV28 | NA | TGTGCCAGCAGTAGCGGGAGTCTCTACAATGAGCAGTTCTTC | CASSSGSLYNEQFF
TRBJ1-1 | NA | TRBV7-2 | NA | TGTGCCAGCAGCTTGGACCGCCTAAGGGTGACCACTGAAGCTTTCTTT | CASSLDRLRVTTEAFF
TRBJ2-5 | NA | TRBV9 | NA | TGTGCCAGCAGCGCGGGGCACCCACAAGAGACCCAGTACTTC | CASSAGHPQETQYF
TRBJ2-4 | NA | TRBV7-2 | few | TGTGCCAGCAGCTTAGACTCAGGGACCATTCAGTACTTC | CASSLDSGTIQYF
TRBJ2-7 | NA | TRBV7-9 | few | TGTGCCAGCAGCCCCCCCGATCATAGGGCCTACGAGCAGTACTTC | CASSPPDHRAYEQYF
TRBJ2-3 | NA | TRBV7-9 | few | TGTGCCAGCAGCTCGCGCAGACTAGTCACAGATACGCAGTATTTT | CASSSRRLVTDTQYF
TRBJ2-2 | TRBD1 | TRBV6-2/TRBV6-3 | NA | TGTGCCAGCAGTTACTCTGCCGGGACAGTTAACACCGGGGAGCTGTTTTTT | CASSYSAGTVNTGELFF
TRBJ1-5 | NA | TRBV7-8 | few | TGTGCCAGCAGCGCCCGGCTGCGAGGGCACCAGCCCCAGCATTTT | CASSARLRGHQPQHF
TRBJ2-7 | TRBD1 | TRBV28 | few | TGTGCCAGCAGTTTACCCGGGACAGGCTCCTACGAGCAGTACTTC | CASSLPGTGSYEQYF
TRBJ2-5 | NA | TRBV4-3 | many | TGCGCCAGCAGCCAAGGACAGTTGGAGACCCAGTACTTC | CASSQGQLETQYF
TRBJ2-7 | NA | TRBV6-6 | few | TGTGCCAGCAGTTACCTCGTAGGAGGCTACTCCTACGAGCAGTACTTC | CASSYLVGGYSYEQYF
TRBJ1-5 | TRBD1 | TRBV2 | few | TGTGCCAGCAGGGCCGACAGGGGAGGACAGCCCCAGCATTTT | CASRADRGGQPQHF
TRBJ2-3 | TRBD2 | TRBV11-2 | few | TGTGCCAGCAGGCGTCGAGCGGGAGGATATAGCACAGATACGCAGTATTTT | CASRRRAGGYSTDTQYF
TRBJ2-2 | NA | TRBV5-1 | NA | TGCGCCAGCAGCTTGAGTTACGGCCAGCTATCCACCGGGGAGCTGTTTTTT | CASSLSYGQLSTGELFF
TRBJ2-5 | NA | TRBV7-2 | NA | TGTGCCAGCAGTCGAAGGGACGGATCCCAAGAGACCCAGTACTTC | CASSRRDGSQETQYF
TRBJ2-1 | TRBD2 | TRBV14 | NA | TGTGCCAGCAGCCATGGGACTAGCGGCCTGTACAATGAGCAGTTCTTC | CASSHGTSGLYNEQFF
TRBJ2-7 | TRBD2 | TRBV12-3/TRBV12-4 | few | TGTGCCAGCAGTCGGGACTATACATACTACGAGCAGTACTTC | CASSRDYTYYEQYF
TRBJ2-3 | NA | TRBV4-2 | NA | TGTGCCAGCAATGTCGGCACAGATACGCAGTATTTT | CASNVGTDTQYF
TRBJ2-1 | TRBD2 | TRBV6-1 | NA | TGTGCCAGCCCCGATCCGGAGCGGGAGCCCGGAAATGAGCAGTTCTTC | CASPDPEREPGNEQFF
TRBJ2-1 | TRBD2 | TRBV5-1 | many | TGCGCCAGCAGCTTGGTACCTAGCGGAGCCGCCTACAATGAGCAGTTCTTC | CASSLVPSGAAYNEQFF
TRBJ1-2 | NA | TRBV6-1 | few | TGTGCCAGCAGCCCCGGTAGGGGCTATGGCTACACCTTC | CASSPGRGYGYTF
TRBJ1-1 | NA | TRBV29-1 | few | TGCAGCGTTGAGTCGAACACTGAAGCTTTCTTT | CSVESNTEAFF
TRBJ2-7 | TRBD2 | TRBV28 | NA | TGTGCCAGCAACCCATTTAGGGAGGGCGAGCAGTACTTC | CASNPFREGEQYF
TRBJ1-5 | TRBD1 | TRBV20-1 | NA | TGCAGTGCTAGAAATAGGGCAGGGGGCAGGGGCAATCAGCCCCAGCATTTT | CSARNRAGGRGNQPQHF
TRBJ2-1 | NA | TRBV30 | NA | TGTGCCTGGAAGGTCGCACCCGGGGGTGCCTACAATGAGCAGTTCTTC | CAWKVAPGGAYNEQFF
TRBJ2-2 | NA | TRBV29-1 | few | TGCAGCGTTATCGGGGCCTCGGGGAACACCGGGGAGCTGTTTTTT | CSVIGASGNTGELFF
TRBJ1-6 | NA | TRBV28 | NA | TGTGCCAGCAGTTCTACGGGGTCCGGAGGTTCTAATTCACCCCTCCACTTT | CASSSTGSGGSNSPLHF
TRBJ1-5 | NA | TRBV27 | NA | TGTGCCAGCAGTCCGAGGACTGATCCCGGGGGTCAGCCCCAGCATTTT | CASSPRTDPGGQPQHF
TRBJ2-7 | TRBD2 | TRBV9 | many | TGTGCCAGCAGCGGACGGGAGGGGCTCGAGCAGTACTTC | CASSGREGLEQYF
TRBJ1-1 | NA | TRBV7-9 | few | TGTGCCAGCAGCTTACCAGGCAAGGGGAACACTGAAGCTTTCTTT | CASSLPGKGNTEAFF
TRBJ1-2 | TRBD1 | TRBV6-5 | NA | TGTGCCAGCAGTTCCAGTCCCGGGACAGTCTCGATAACTAACTATGGCTACACCTTC | CASSSSPGTVSITNYGYTF
TRBJ2-7 | NA | TRBV20-1 | NA | TGCAGTGCTAACAGATACGAGCAGTACTTC | CSANRYEQYF
TRBJ1-1 | TRBD1 | TRBV7-6 | NA | TGTGCCAGCAGCTTAGACAGGGGAGCCACTGAAGCTTTCTTT | CASSLDRGATEAFF
TRBJ2-7 | TRBD2 | TRBV9 | NA | TGTGCCAGCAGCGCACTAGCGGGGGGGGTCTACGAGCAGTACTTC | CASSALAGGVYEQYF
TRBJ2-5 | TRBD2 | TRBV2 | few | TGTGCCAGCAGTCTTAGCGGGAGGGCAGATGAGACCCAGTACTTC | CASSLSGRADETQYF
TRBJ1-1 | NA | TRBV28 | few | TGTGCCAGCAGGACGGGGACGGCTAACATGAACACTGAAGCTTTCTTT | CASRTGTANMNTEAFF
TRBJ1-3 | TRBD1 | TRBV7-2 | many | TGTGCCAGCAGCTTAGCCCCCGGGACAGGGGCCTTCTCTGGAAACACCATATATTTT | CASSLAPGTGAFSGNTIYF